This T cell receptor beta chain was sequenced in a study of OX40 agonist ivuxolimab in advanced cancers. The data were produced by immunoSEQ multiplex PCR, yet TCRdb's version contains in-frame clones alone and is incomplete. The table has approximately 75,000 clones, around 90% seen once. This CDR3 contains 14 residues. From germline, CDR1 is MNHNY and CDR2 SVGAGI (reference sequence). Trimming took 2 bases from V and 6 from J, leaving 8 bases between them. This rearrangement joins TRBV6-6 to TRBJ1-6, with D maybe TRBD1 (6 bases). The receptor was isolated from an adult with an advanced solid tumor such as melanoma, head and neck, liver or kidney cancer. The source was CD4+ or CD8+ T cells sorted from blood, collected in a trial of the OX40 agonist ivuxolimab. The CDR3 nucleotides read TGTGCCAGCAGTTACGGACAGATTAATTCACCCCTCCACTTT. Residues: CASSYGQINSPLHF.